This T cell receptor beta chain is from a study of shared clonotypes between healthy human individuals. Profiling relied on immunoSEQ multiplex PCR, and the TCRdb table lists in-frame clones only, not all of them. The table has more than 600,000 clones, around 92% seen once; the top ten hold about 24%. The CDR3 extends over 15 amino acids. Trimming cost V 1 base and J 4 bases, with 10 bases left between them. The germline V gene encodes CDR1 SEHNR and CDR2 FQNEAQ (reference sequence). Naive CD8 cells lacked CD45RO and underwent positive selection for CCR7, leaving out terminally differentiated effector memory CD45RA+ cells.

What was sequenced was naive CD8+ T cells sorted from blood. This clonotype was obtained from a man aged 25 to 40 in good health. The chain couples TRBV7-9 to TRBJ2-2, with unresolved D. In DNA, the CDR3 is TGTGCCAGCAGCTTAGTGGTGCAGCTCACCGGGGAGCTGTTTTTT. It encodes CASSLVVQLTGELFF. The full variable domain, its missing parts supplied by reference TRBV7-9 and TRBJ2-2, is DTGVSQNPRHKITKRGQNVTFRCDPISEHNRLYWYRQTLGQGPEFLTYFQNEAQLEKSRLLSDRFSAERPKGSFSTLEIQRTEQGDSAMYLCASSLVVQLTGELFFGEGSRLTVL.